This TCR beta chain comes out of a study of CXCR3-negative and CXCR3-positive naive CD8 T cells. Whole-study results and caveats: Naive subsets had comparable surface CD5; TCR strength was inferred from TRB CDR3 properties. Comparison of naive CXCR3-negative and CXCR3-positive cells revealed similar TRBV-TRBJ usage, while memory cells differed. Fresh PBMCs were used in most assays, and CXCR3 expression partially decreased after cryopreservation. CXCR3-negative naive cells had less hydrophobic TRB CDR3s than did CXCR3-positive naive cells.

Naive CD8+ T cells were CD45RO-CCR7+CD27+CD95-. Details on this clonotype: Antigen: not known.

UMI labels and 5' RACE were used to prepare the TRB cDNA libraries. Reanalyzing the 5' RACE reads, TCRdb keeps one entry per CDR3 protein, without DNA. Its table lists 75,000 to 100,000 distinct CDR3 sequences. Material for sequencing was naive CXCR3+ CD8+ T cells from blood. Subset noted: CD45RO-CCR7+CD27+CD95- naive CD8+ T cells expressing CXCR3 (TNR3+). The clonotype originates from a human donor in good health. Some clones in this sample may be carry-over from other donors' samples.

The CDR3 protein is CASSYSQGGSPLHF. This chain connects TRBV6-5 to TRBJ1-6; the TCRdb call, TRBD1, lacks DNA for checking. Germline loops: CDR1 MNHEY, CDR2 SVGAGI. The CDR3 length is 14 residues.